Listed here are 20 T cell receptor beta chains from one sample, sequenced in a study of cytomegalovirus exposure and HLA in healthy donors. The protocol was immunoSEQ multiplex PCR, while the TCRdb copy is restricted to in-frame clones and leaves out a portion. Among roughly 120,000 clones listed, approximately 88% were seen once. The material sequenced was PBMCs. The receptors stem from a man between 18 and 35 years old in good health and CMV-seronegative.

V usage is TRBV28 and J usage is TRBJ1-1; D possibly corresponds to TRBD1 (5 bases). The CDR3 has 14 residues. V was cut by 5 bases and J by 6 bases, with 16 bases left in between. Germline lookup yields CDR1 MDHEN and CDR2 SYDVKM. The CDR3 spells CASSPIPGGAEAFF. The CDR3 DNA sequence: TGTGCCAGCAGTCCCATTCCTGGGGGGGCTGAAGCTTTCTTT.

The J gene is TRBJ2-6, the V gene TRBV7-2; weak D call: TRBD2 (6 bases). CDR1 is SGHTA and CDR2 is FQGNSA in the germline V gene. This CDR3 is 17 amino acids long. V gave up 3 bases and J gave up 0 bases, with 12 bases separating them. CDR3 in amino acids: CASSLGGLNSGANVLTF. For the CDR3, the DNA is TGTGCCAGCAGCTTGGGAGGACTGAACTCTGGGGCCAACGTCCTGACTTTC.

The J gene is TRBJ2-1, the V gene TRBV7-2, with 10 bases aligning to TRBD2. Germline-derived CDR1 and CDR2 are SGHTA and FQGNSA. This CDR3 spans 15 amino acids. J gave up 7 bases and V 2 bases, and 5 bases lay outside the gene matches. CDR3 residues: CASSLLWTSGNEQFF. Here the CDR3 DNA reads TGTGCCAGCAGCTTATTGTGGACTAGCGGAAATGAGCAGTTCTTC.

The CDR3 loop is CASSIVAGLNYGYTF. CDR3 nucleotide sequence: TGTGCCAGTAGTATAGTGGCAGGGCTCAACTATGGCTACACCTTC. The chain links TRBV19 to TRBJ1-2; D possibly corresponds to TRBD1 (5 bases). The CDR3 is 15 residues long. Per germline, CDR1 LNHDA and CDR2 SQIVND (reference sequence). V lost 1 base, J lost 2 bases, and 11 bases lay in between.

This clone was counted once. The CDR3 DNA reads TGTGCCAGCACCCCGCGGGTGGCGCGGCAAGAGACCCAGTACTTC. It is translated as CASTPRVARQETQYF. V is TRBV28 and J is TRBJ2-5, with D perhaps matching TRBD2 (5 bases). The germline V and J ends were trimmed by 7 bases and 2 bases, with 17 bases remaining between them. CDR3 size: 15 residues. CDR1 and CDR2 (germline): MDHEN, SYDVKM. Using reference TRBV28 and TRBJ2-5 for the parts outside the CDR3, the full variable domain is DVKVTQSSRYLVKRTGEKVFLECVQDMDHENMFWYRQDPGLGLRLIYFSYDVKMKEKGDIPEGYSVSREKKERFSLILESASTNQTSMYLCASTPRVARQETQYFGPGTRLLVL.

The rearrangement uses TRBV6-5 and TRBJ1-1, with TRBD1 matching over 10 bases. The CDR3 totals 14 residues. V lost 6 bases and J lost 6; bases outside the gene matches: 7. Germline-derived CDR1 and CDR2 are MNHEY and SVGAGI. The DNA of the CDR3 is TGTGCCAGCAGACCAGGACAGGGGGTGGCTGAAGCTTTCTTT. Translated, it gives CASRPGQGVAEAFF.

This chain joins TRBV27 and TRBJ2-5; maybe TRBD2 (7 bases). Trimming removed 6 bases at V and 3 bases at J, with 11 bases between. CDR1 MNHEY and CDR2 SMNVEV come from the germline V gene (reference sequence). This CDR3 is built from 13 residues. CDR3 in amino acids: CASRTGLEETQYF. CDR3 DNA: TGTGCCAGCAGGACAGGACTAGAAGAGACCCAGTACTTC.

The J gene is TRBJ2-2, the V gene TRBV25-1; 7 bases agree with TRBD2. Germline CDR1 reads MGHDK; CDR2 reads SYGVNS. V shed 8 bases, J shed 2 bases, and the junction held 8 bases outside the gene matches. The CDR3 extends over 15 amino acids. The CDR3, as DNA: TGTGCCAGCGGCTGGTCGGGAGGCAACACCGGGGAGCTGTTTTTT. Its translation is CASGWSGGNTGELFF. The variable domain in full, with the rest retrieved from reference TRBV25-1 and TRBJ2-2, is EADIYQTPRYLVIGTGKKITLECSQTMGHDKMYWYQQDPGMELHLIHYSYGVNSTEKGDLSSESTVSRIRTEHFPLTLESARPSHTSQYLCASGWSGGNTGELFFGEGSRLTVL.

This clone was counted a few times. CDR3 amino acids: CASSPQGDEQFF. Written as DNA, the CDR3 is TGTGCCAGCTCACCACAGGGGGATGAGCAGTTCTTC. This chain joins TRBV18 and TRBJ2-1, with D tentatively TRBD1 (6 bases). V was trimmed by 1 base and J by 8 bases, leaving 6 bases between them. The CDR3 covers 12 residues. The germline V gene has CDR1 KGHSH and CDR2 LQKENI.

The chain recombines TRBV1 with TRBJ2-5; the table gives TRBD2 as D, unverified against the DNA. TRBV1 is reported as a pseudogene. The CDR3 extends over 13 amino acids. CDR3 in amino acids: CTSLAGGQETQYF. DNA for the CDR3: TGCACCAGCTTAGCGGGGGGCCAAGAGACCCAGTACTTC.

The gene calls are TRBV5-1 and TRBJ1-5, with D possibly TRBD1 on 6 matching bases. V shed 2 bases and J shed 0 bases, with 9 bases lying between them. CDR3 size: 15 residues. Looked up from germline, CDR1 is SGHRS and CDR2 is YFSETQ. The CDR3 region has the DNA TGCGCCAGCAGCTTTTCGGACAGTAGCAATCAGCCCCAGCATTTT. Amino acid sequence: CASSFSDSSNQPQHF.

CDR3 sequence: CASSWGEERSPLHF. In DNA form, the CDR3 reads TGTGCCAGCAGTTGGGGGGAGGAAAGATCACCCCTCCACTTT. The V and J genes are TRBV6-1 and TRBJ1-6, with a tentative D call TRBD1 (5 bases). This CDR3 region has 14 residues. V was clipped by 5 bases and J by 10 bases, with 15 bases between them. Germline V gene lookup returns CDR1 MNHNS and CDR2 SASEGT.

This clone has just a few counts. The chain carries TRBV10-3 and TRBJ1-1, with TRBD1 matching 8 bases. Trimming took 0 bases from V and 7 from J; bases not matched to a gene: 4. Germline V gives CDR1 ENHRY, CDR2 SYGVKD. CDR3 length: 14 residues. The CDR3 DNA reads TGTGCCATCAGTGAGTCACAGGGGGAGGGTGAAGCTTTCTTT. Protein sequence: CAISESQGEGEAFF.

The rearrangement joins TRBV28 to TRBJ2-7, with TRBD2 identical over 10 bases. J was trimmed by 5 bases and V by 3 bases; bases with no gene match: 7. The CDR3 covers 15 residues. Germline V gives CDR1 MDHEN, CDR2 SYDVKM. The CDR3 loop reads CASSLSSGSTNEQYF. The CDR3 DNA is TGTGCCAGCAGTTTGTCTAGCGGGAGCACGAACGAGCAGTACTTC.

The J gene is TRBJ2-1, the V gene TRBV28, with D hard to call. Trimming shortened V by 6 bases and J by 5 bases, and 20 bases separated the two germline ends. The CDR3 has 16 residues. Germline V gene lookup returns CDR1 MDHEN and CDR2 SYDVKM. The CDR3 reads CASRPPGGWRNNEQFF. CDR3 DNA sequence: TGTGCCAGCAGGCCCCCTGGTGGATGGCGGAACAATGAGCAGTTCTTC. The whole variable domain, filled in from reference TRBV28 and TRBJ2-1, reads DVKVTQSSRYLVKRTGEKVFLECVQDMDHENMFWYRQDPGLGLRLIYFSYDVKMKEKGDIPEGYSVSREKKERFSLILESASTNQTSMYLCASRPPGGWRNNEQFFGPGTRLTVL.

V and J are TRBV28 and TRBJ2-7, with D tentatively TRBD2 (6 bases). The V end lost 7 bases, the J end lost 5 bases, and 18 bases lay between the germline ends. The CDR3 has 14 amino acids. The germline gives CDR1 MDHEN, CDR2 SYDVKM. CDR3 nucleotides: TGTGCCAGCAAGACTAGACAGATTCAAAACGAGCAGTACTTC. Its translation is CASKTRQIQNEQYF.

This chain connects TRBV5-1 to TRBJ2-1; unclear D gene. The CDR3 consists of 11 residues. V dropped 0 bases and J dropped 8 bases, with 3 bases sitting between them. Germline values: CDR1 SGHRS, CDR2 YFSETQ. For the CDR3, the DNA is TGCGCCAGCAGCTTGGCTTATGAGCAGTTCTTC. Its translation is CASSLAYEQFF.

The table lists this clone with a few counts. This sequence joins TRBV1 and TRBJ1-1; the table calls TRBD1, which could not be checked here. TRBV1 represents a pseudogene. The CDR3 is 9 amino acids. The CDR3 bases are TGCACCTCACAGGGGGTGCCTTTCTTT. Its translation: CTSQGVPFF.

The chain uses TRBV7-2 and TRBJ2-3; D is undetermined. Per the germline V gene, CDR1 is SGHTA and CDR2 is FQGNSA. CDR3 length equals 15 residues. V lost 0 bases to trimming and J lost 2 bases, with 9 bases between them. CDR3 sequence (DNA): TGTGCCAGCAGCTTAGCGGGCCTAACCACAGATACGCAGTATTTT. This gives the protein CASSLAGLTTDTQYF.

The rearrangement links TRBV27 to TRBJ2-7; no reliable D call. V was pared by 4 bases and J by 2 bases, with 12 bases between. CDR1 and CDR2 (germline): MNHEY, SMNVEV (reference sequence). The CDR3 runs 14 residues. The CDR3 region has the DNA TGTGCCAGCAGTTGGAGCAAGGAGCCCTACGAGCAGTACTTC. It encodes CASSWSKEPYEQYF.